This passage covers 3 T cell receptor beta chains from one sample sequenced in a study of identical twins. TCRdb re-called the 5' RACE reads with MiXCR, one entry per CDR3 protein. The table shows under 300,000 distinct CDR3 sequences, with approximately 11% occurring only once. This sample was shared with a second study, whose subject was yellow fever vaccine responses in identical twins.

The specimen sequenced was memory (CD45RO+) T cells sorted from blood. The receptors were gathered from a woman aged 18-35 years in good health.

The rearrangement links TRBV7-9 to TRBJ2-7, with D tentatively TRBD2 (7 bases). Per the germline V gene, CDR1 is SEHNR and CDR2 is FQNEAQ (reference sequence). The V gene lost 4 bases and the J gene lost 3 bases, with 19 bases spanning the gap. The CDR3 totals 16 residues. CDR3 DNA: TGTGCCAGCAGCTCCCGGGCGGGGGCCCTCTACTACGAGCAGTACTTC. Translating it yields CASSSRAGALYYEQYF.

The chain carries TRBV7-2 and TRBJ2-1; 9 bases align to TRBD1. The germline CDR1 and CDR2 sequences are SGHTA and FQGNSA. The trim removed 3 bases at V and 7 bases at J, leaving 1 base unmatched. This CDR3 has 13 amino acids. This CDR3 is CASSFDRGNEQFF. As DNA, the CDR3 is TGTGCCAGCAGCTTCGACAGGGGGAATGAGCAGTTCTTC. Complete variable domain (other parts from reference TRBV7-2 and TRBJ2-1): GAGVSQSPSNKVTEKGKDVELRCDPISGHTALYWYRQSLGQGLEFLIYFQGNSAPDKSGLPSDRFSAERTGGSVSTLTIQRTQQEDSAVYLCASSFDRGNEQFFGPGTRLTVL.

This clonotype was counted a few times. J is TRBJ1-1 and V is TRBV29-1; the D gene is possibly TRBD1 (5 bases). V lost 7 bases and J lost 6, with 12 bases in between. There are 11 residues in the CDR3. The germline gives CDR1 SQVTM, CDR2 ANQGSEA. The CDR3 nucleotides read TGCAGCGGACGTCTGGGGGCTGAAGCTTTCTTT. It yields the protein CSGRLGAEAFF.